This is a list of T cell receptor beta chains from one sample in a study of shared clonotypes between healthy human individuals. The repertoire was sequenced with immunoSEQ multiplex PCR; TCRdb's copy has only in-frame clones and lacks some. The table shows over 2 million clones, with 90% to 95% occurring only once. Sequences were obtained from naive CD4+ T cells sorted from blood. The receptors were sampled from a man aged 18-30 years in good health. Both conserved end residues are part of each CDR3. Each record gives: D gene, CDR3 length, clone size, J gene, V gene, CDR3 protein, CDR3 DNA. A D gene is named only where the DNA matches it firmly. Clone sizes are given selectively: once, few, many, or a class where the clone is expanded.

d_gene: -; len: 16; abundance: once; j_gene: TRBJ1-1; v_gene: TRBV18; CDR3aa: CASSPSLTGRDTEAFF; CDR3nt: TGTGCCAGCTCACCATCGTTAACAGGGAGAGACACTGAAGCTTTCTTT
d_gene: -; len: 14; abundance: -; j_gene: TRBJ2-3; v_gene: TRBV30; CDR3aa: CAWKGTSLGDTQYF; CDR3nt: TGTGCCTGGAAGGGGACCTCCCTGGGAGATACGCAGTATTTT
d_gene: TRBD1; len: 15; abundance: -; j_gene: TRBJ1-5; v_gene: TRBV5-1; CDR3aa: CASSWGQGDNQPQHF; CDR3nt: TGCGCCAGCAGCTGGGGACAGGGGGACAATCAGCCCCAGCATTTT
d_gene: TRBD1; len: 15; abundance: -; j_gene: TRBJ2-7; v_gene: TRBV6-1; CDR3aa: CASSLDRGPSYEQYF; CDR3nt: TGTGCCAGCAGCCTCGACAGGGGGCCCTCCTACGAGCAGTACTTC
d_gene: -; len: 15; abundance: -; j_gene: TRBJ2-5; v_gene: TRBV5-1; CDR3aa: CASSLTGAYQETQYF; CDR3nt: TGCGCCAGCAGCTTGACAGGAGCGTACCAAGAGACCCAGTACTTC
d_gene: -; len: 16; abundance: -; j_gene: TRBJ1-6; v_gene: TRBV11-2; CDR3aa: CASSLDSGPYNSPLHF; CDR3nt: TGTGCCAGCAGCTTAGATTCCGGGCCCTATAATTCACCCCTCCACTTT
d_gene: -; len: 13; abundance: -; j_gene: TRBJ1-2; v_gene: TRBV6-5; CDR3aa: CASSSDTSYGYTF; CDR3nt: TGTGCCAGCAGTTCCGACACGTCCTATGGCTACACCTTC
d_gene: -; len: 13; abundance: -; j_gene: TRBJ2-2; v_gene: TRBV6-6; CDR3aa: CASRAYNTGELFF; CDR3nt: TGTGCCAGCAGGGCGTATAACACCGGGGAGCTGTTTTTT
d_gene: TRBD1; len: 15; abundance: once; j_gene: TRBJ2-5; v_gene: TRBV5-1; CDR3aa: CASKRGTGADETQYF; CDR3nt: TGCGCCAGCAAAAGGGGGACAGGGGCAGACGAGACCCAGTACTTC
d_gene: TRBD1; len: 14; abundance: once; j_gene: TRBJ1-2; v_gene: TRBV30; CDR3aa: CAWDSGDRVKGYTF; CDR3nt: TGTGCCTGGGATTCTGGCGACAGGGTAAAAGGCTACACCTTC
d_gene: -; len: 13; abundance: -; j_gene: TRBJ1-2; v_gene: TRBV10-3; CDR3aa: CASLTGTDYGYTF; CDR3nt: TGTGCCAGCCTCACAGGAACAGACTATGGCTACACCTTC
d_gene: -; len: 14; abundance: -; j_gene: TRBJ2-7; v_gene: TRBV27; CDR3aa: CASWNPGPRHEQYF; CDR3nt: TGTGCCAGTTGGAACCCAGGACCCAGGCACGAGCAGTACTTC
d_gene: -; len: 13; abundance: -; j_gene: TRBJ1-2; v_gene: TRBV28; CDR3aa: CASSYQTAYGYTF; CDR3nt: TGTGCCAGCAGTTACCAGACAGCCTATGGCTACACCTTC
d_gene: -; len: 14; abundance: -; j_gene: TRBJ1-2; v_gene: TRBV7-2; CDR3aa: CASSLPNRESGYTF; CDR3nt: TGTGCCAGCAGCTTACCTAACAGGGAGTCTGGCTACACCTTC